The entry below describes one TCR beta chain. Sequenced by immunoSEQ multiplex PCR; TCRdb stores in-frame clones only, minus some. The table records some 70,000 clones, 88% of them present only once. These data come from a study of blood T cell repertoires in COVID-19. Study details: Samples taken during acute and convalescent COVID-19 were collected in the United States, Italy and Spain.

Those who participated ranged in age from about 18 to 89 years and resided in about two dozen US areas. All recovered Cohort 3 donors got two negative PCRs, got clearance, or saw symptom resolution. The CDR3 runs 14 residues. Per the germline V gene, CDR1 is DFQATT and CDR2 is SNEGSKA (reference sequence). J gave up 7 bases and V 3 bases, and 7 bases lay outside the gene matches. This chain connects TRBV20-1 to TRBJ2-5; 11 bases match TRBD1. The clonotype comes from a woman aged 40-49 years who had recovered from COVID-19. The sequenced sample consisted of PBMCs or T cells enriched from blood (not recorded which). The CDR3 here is CSASTGTGGVTQYF. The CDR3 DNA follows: TGCAGTGCTAGTACCGGGACAGGGGGAGTGACCCAGTACTTC.